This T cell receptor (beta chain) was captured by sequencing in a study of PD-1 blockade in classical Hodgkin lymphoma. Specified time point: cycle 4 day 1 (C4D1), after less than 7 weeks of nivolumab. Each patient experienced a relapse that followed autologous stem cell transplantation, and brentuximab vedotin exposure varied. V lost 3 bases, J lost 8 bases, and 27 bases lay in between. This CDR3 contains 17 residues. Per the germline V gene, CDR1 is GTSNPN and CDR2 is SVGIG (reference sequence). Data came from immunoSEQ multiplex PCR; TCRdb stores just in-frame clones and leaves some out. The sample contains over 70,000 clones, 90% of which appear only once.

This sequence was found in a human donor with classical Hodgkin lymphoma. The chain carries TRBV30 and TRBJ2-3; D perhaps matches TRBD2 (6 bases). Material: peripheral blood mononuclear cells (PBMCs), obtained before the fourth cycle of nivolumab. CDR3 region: CAWRAKTERAPHGTQYF. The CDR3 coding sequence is TGTGCCTGGAGAGCCAAGACCGAGCGGGCGCCTCATGGTACGCAGTATTTT.